This TCR beta chain was recorded in a study of cytomegalovirus exposure and HLA in healthy donors. Whole-study findings and limits: For most TCR beta V segments, an earlier analysis put the productive rate at about 87% or about 30% of the time.

The germline gives CDR1 MDHEN, CDR2 SYDVKM. The length of the CDR3 is 16 residues. The ends lost 4 bases at V and 16 bases at J; junction bases unmatched: 19. The PCR employed 60 Vbeta primers together with 13 Jbeta primers. The method was immunoSEQ multiplex PCR; TCRdb's version includes in-frame clones alone and lacks a portion of them. The data contain about 190,000 clones, approximately 75% of them seen just once; the ten biggest clones take up about 4.4%. This clone was seen only a few times. Its antigen is undetermined. The genes are TRBV28 and TRBJ2-4; TRBD2 matches at 10 bases. This clonotype was obtained from a man aged 30 to 45 in good health and CMV-seropositive. The sequencing sample was made of PBMCs. This CDR3 is CASSSGGASGRVGLYF. The CDR3 nucleotides read TGTGCCAGCAGTTCGGGGGGGGCTAGCGGGAGAGTAGGACTATACTTC.